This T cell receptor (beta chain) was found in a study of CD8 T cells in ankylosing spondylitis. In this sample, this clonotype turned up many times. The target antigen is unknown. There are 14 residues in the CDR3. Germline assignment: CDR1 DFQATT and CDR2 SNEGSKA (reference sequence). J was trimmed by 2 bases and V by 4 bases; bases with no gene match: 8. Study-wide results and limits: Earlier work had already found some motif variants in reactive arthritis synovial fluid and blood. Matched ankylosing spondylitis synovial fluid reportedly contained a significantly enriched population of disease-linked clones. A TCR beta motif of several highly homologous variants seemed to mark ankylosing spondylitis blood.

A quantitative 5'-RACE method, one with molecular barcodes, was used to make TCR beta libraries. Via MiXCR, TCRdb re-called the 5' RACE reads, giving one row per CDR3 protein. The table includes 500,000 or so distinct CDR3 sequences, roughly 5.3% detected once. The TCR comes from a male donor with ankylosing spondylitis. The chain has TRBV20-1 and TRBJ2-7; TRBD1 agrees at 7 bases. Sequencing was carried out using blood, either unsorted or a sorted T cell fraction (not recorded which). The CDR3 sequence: CSANTGDYTYEQYF. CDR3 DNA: TGCAGTGCTAATACAGGGGATTATACCTACGAGCAGTACTTC.